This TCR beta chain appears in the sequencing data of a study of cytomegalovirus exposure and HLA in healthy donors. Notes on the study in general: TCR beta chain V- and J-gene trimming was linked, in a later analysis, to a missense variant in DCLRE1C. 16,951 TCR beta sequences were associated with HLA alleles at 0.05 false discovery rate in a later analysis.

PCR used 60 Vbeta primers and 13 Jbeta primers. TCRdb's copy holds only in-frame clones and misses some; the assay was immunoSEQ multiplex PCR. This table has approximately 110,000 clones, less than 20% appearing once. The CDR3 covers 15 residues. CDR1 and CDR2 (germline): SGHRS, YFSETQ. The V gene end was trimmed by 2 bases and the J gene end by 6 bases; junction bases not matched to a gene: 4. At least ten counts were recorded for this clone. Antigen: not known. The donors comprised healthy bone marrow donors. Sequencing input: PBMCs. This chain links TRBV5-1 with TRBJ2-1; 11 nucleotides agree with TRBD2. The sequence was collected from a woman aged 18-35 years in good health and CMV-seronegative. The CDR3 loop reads CASSLLAGATNEQFF. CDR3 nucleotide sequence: TGCGCCAGCAGCTTACTAGCGGGGGCGACCAATGAGCAGTTCTTC.